This T cell receptor (beta chain) originates from a study of T cell changes during pregnancy in multiple sclerosis. The CDR3 runs 14 residues. Trimming removed 7 bases at V and 6 bases at J, with 18 bases between. In germline, CDR1 is MNHNS, CDR2 SASEGT. Measured with immunoSEQ multiplex PCR; TCRdb has only the in-frame clones, and not every one. The data show 80,000 to 95,000 clones, 90% to 95% seen once. The chain employs TRBV6-1 and TRBJ1-2, with a possible D match to TRBD1 (6 bases). Sequenced material: peripheral blood, taken in the second trimester of pregnancy. The clonotype originates from a female donor with multiple sclerosis, enrolled in a pregnancy study. The CDR3 DNA is TGTGCCAGCATCTTCCTAGGGGGTTACGATGGCTACACCTTC. It encodes CASIFLGGYDGYTF.